A single sample is the source of the 15 T cell receptor beta chains below, sequenced in a study of blood T cell repertoires in COVID-19. Measured with immunoSEQ multiplex PCR; TCRdb has only the in-frame clones, and not every one. The sample lists a few hundred thousand clones, about 86% occurring once. Sequencing input: PBMCs or T cells enriched from blood (not recorded which). The receptors stem from a woman aged 40 to 55 with acute COVID-19.

The V call is TRBV7-8, the J call TRBJ1-5; 9 bases map to TRBD1. Germline values: CDR1 SGHVS, CDR2 FQNEAQ. With 4 bases clipped from V and 2 bases from J, the junction kept 9 bases outside the gene matches. This CDR3 has 17 amino acids. CDR3: CASSSRTGERGNQPQHF. CDR3 DNA sequence: TGTGCCAGCAGCTCCCGGACAGGGGAGCGGGGCAATCAGCCCCAGCATTTT.

The chain uses TRBV27 and TRBJ1-6; tentative D call: TRBD1 (6 bases). Germline CDR1 is MNHEY and CDR2 is SMNVEV (reference sequence). There are 14 residues in the CDR3. V lost 6 bases and J lost 12, with 18 bases in between. The CDR3 bases are TGTGCCAGCAGACCTGACAGGTTTTTAGGACCCCTCCACTTT. Amino acids: CASRPDRFLGPLHF.

CDR3 in DNA: TGCGCCAGCAGCTTGGGGCATACTAGCTCCTACAATGAGCAGTTCTTC. This sequence encodes CASSLGHTSSYNEQFF. V gene TRBV5-1 combines with J gene TRBJ2-1; tentatively, D is TRBD2 (5 bases). CDR1 is SGHRS and CDR2 is YFSETQ in the germline V gene. This CDR3 comprises 16 residues. Trimming pared 0 bases from V and 0 bases from J, leaving 10 bases between. The full variable domain, its missing parts supplied by reference TRBV5-1 and TRBJ2-1, is KAGVTQTPRYLIKTRGQQVTLSCSPISGHRSVSWYQQTPGQGLQFLFEYFSETQRNKGNFPGRFSGRQFSNSRSEMNVSTLELGDSALYLCASSLGHTSSYNEQFFGPGTRLTVL.

This rearrangement joins TRBV5-1 to TRBJ2-2; D may be TRBD2 (5 bases). There are 15 residues in the CDR3. The V gene lost 4 bases and the J gene lost 1 base, with 11 bases spanning the gap. The germline V gene has CDR1 SGHRS and CDR2 YFSETQ. CDR3 residues: CASSPQSGNTGELFF. Written as DNA, the CDR3 is TGCGCCAGCAGCCCACAAAGCGGGAACACCGGGGAGCTGTTTTTT.

The chain links TRBV28 to TRBJ1-5, with 10 bases matching TRBD1. From germline, CDR1 is MDHEN and CDR2 SYDVKM. J lost 7 bases, V lost 3 bases, and 9 bases had no gene match. This CDR3 is built from 16 residues. The CDR3 sequence: CASSFAWDRGTQPQHF. The DNA for the CDR3 is TGTGCCAGCAGTTTTGCCTGGGACAGGGGAACGCAGCCCCAGCATTTT.

The V and J genes are TRBV28 and TRBJ1-5, with TRBD1 as a possible D gene (6 bases). Deletions cut 1 base from V and 7 bases from J, with 17 bases between. The V gene's germline CDR1 is MDHEN and CDR2 SYDVKM. The CDR3 sequence is 16 residues long. CDR3 protein: CASSLSGRGEGQPQHF. In nucleotides, the CDR3 is TGTGCCAGCAGTTTATCAGGCAGGGGTGAGGGGCAGCCCCAGCATTTT.

CDR3 loop: CSAAGVTYEQYF. The CDR3 DNA sequence: TGCAGCGCCGCCGGTGTCACCTACGAGCAGTACTTC. V is TRBV29-1 and J is TRBJ2-7; no reliable D call. Trimming removed 7 bases at V and 2 bases at J, with 12 bases between. The germline CDR1 and CDR2 sequences are SQVTM and ANQGSEA. This CDR3 comprises 12 residues.

The chain joins TRBV6-5 to TRBJ2-7; 7 bases are shared with TRBD1. The V segment lost 4 bases and the J segment 2 bases; nucleotides outside the gene matches: 2. This CDR3 has 13 amino acids. Germline-derived CDR1 and CDR2 are MNHEY and SVGAGI. The CDR3 DNA sequence: TGTGCCAGCAGTTCGGGACAGCCCTACGAGCAGTACTTC. Translating it yields CASSSGQPYEQYF.

V usage is TRBV11-2 and J usage is TRBJ1-3; 7 bases line up with TRBD1. V gave up 5 bases and J gave up 3 bases; unmatched junction bases: 7. Per germline, CDR1 SGHAT and CDR2 FQNNGV. This CDR3 has 15 residues. This CDR3 reads CASSLRQGGGNTIYF. The DNA of the CDR3 is TGTGCCAGCAGCCTCCGACAGGGAGGTGGAAACACCATATATTTT. The whole variable domain, filled in from reference TRBV11-2 and TRBJ1-3, reads EAGVAQSPRYKIIEKRQSVAFWCNPISGHATLYWYQQILGQGPKLLIQFQNNGVVDDSQLPKDRFSAERLKGVDSTLKIQPAKLEDSAVYLCASSLRQGGGNTIYFGEGSWLTVV.

The rearrangement uses TRBV3-1 (or the pseudogene TRBV3-2) and TRBJ1-5; TRBD1 aligns across 12 bases. Germline CDR1 LGHDT, CDR2 YNNKEL (reference sequence). The CDR3 consists of 17 residues. J lost 2 bases, V lost 5 bases, and 7 bases had no gene match. Here the CDR3 DNA reads TGTGCCAGCAGCGCTCGGGACAGGGGGCTTGGCAATCAGCCCCAGCATTTT. Translation: CASSARDRGLGNQPQHF.

CDR3 nucleotides: TGTGCCAGCAGTTGGGGCAGTAGCTCCTACAATGAGCAGTTCTTC. It is translated as CASSWGSSSYNEQFF. The chain recombines TRBV6-2 or TRBV6-3 with TRBJ2-1; weak D call: TRBD1 (5 bases). V was cut by 4 bases and J by 0 bases, with 10 bases left in between. The germline V gene encodes CDR1 MNHEY and CDR2 SVGEGT. This CDR3 contains 15 residues.

In the case of this clone: The same CDR3 arises from other DNA sequences in this sample as well. V and J are TRBV12-3 or TRBV12-4 and TRBJ1-1, with D perhaps matching TRBD1 (6 bases). This CDR3 is built from 12 residues. Trimming shortened V by 6 bases and J by 1 base, and 6 bases separated the two germline ends. The CDR3 sequence: CASRQGNTEAFF. The DNA for the CDR3 is TGTGCCAGCAGACAGGGGAACACTGAAGCTTTCTTT.

This clone was observed a single time. The chain couples TRBV28 to TRBJ2-5; maybe TRBD1 (6 bases). Germline V gene data show CDR1 as MDHEN and CDR2 as SYDVKM. With 10 bases removed from V and 1 base from J, the gap between germline ends came to 13 bases. The CDR3 is made up of 13 amino acids. The CDR3 DNA follows: TGTGCCACTGAACAGGGTCCCCAAGAGACCCAGTACTTC. Translating it yields CATEQGPQETQYF.

The chain carries TRBV18 and TRBJ1-4, with 7 nucleotides matching TRBD1. CDR1 and CDR2 from the germline V gene are KGHSH and LQKENI. The J segment lost 3 bases and the V segment lost 2 bases, leaving 6 bases of the junction unmatched. The CDR3 extends over 16 amino acids. The CDR3 sequence: CASSPTRDRPNEKLFF. The CDR3 coding sequence is TGTGCCAGCTCACCAACTAGGGACAGACCTAATGAAAAACTGTTTTTT. The full variable domain, with the rest looked up from reference TRBV18 and TRBJ1-4, is NAGVMQNPRHLVRRRGQEARLRCSPMKGHSHVYWYRQLPEEGLKFMVYLQKENIIDESGMPKERFSAEFPKEGPSILRIQQVVRGDSAAYFCASSPTRDRPNEKLFFGSGTQLSVL.

This clone was detected a few times. This chain links TRBV11-3 with TRBJ2-3; D is ambiguous. Trimming cost V 5 bases and J 4 bases, with 19 bases left between them. Looked up from germline, CDR1 is SGHNT and CDR2 is YENEEA. The CDR3 is made up of 16 amino acids. The CDR3 spells CASSTPWRPSPDTQYF. The CDR3 DNA sequence: TGTGCCAGCAGCACTCCGTGGCGGCCCTCCCCAGATACGCAGTATTTT.